This T cell receptor (beta chain) was captured by sequencing in a study of shared clonotypes between healthy human individuals. General study points: Non-shared clonotypes showed lower generation probabilities than clonotypes common to all four donors. Clonotype sharing across a few donors was observed for roughly 5% of naive CD4 clonotypes. Larger estimated richness was generally seen in naive subsets than in memory subsets.

Deletions cut 4 bases from V and 3 bases from J, with 10 bases between. The length of the CDR3 is 13 residues. Germline V lookup: CDR1 SGHAT, CDR2 FQNNGV. Note on this clone: What it binds is not known.

Cells designated naive CD8 were CD45RO-negative and were positively selected for CCR7, with terminally differentiated effector memory CD45RA+ cells excluded. Deep-level settings were used for running the assay. TCRdb's copy holds only in-frame clones and misses some; the assay was immunoSEQ multiplex PCR. Here the sample spans about 2.1 million clones, about 92% being singletons. This sequence joins TRBV11-2 and TRBJ2-7; no firm D call. Sample: naive CD8+ T cells from PBMCs. This TCR came from a man in his late teens or twenties in good health. Some clones in this sample may be carry-over from other donors' samples. CDR3 nucleotides: TGTGCCAGCAGCTCTGCCTGGGGCTACGAGCAGTACTTC. Its protein is CASSSAWGYEQYF.